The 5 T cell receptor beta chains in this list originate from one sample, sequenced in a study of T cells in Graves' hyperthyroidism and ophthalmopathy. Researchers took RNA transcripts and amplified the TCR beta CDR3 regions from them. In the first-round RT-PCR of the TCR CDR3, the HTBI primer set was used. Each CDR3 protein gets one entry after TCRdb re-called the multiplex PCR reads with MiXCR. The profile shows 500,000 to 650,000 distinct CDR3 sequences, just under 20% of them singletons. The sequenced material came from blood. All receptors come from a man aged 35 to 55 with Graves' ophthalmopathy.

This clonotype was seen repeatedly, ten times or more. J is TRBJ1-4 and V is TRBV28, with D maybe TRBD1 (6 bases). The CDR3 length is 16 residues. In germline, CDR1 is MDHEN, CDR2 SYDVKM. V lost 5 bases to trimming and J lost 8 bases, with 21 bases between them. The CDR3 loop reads CASSPQGRGSQEKLFF. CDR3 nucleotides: TGTGCCAGCAGTCCCCAGGGCAGGGGTTCTCAGGAAAAACTGTTTTTT.

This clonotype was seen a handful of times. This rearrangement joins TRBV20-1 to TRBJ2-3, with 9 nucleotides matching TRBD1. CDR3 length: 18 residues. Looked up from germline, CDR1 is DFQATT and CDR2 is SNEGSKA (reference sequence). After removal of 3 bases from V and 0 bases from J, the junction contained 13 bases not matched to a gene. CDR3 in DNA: TGCAGTGCTAGTCCTCCGCCGGGACAGGGAACGAGCACAGATACGCAGTATTTT. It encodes CSASPPPGQGTSTDTQYF.

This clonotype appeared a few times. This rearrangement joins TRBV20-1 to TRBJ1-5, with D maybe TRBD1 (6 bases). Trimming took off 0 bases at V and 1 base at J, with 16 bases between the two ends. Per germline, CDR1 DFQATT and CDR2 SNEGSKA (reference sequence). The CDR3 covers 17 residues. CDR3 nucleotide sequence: TGCAGTGCTAGAGACCCAGCGAGGGGGGAGAGCAATCAGCCCCAGCATTTT. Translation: CSARDPARGESNQPQHF.

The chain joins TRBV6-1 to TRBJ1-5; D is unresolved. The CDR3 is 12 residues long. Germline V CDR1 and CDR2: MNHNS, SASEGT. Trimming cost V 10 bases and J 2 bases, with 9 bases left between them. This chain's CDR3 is CATLRGNQPQHF. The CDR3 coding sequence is TGTGCCACCCTGAGGGGCAATCAGCCCCAGCATTTT.

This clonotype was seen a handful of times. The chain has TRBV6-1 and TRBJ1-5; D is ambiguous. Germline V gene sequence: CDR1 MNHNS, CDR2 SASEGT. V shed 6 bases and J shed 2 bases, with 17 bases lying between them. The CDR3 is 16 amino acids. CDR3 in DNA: TGTGCCAGCAGCCCCCCGGCGCAAACCCGCAATCAGCCCCAGCATTTT. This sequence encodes CASSPPAQTRNQPQHF.